This T cell receptor beta chain was captured by sequencing in a study of T-cell memory formation after mild COVID-19. Across the study: TCR clusters showed largely donor specificity.

TCRdb analysed the 5' RACE reads with MiXCR anew, one entry per CDR3 protein. The sample has 200,000 to 250,000 distinct CDR3 sequences, 7.5% to 10% seen once. The sample holds a few counts of this clonotype. No antigen is known for it. Overall study findings and caveats: Some SARS-CoV-2-responding clones were already detected in memory before infection.

Germline V lookup: CDR1 SGHRS, CDR2 YFSETQ. The CDR3 has 15 amino acids. The V segment lost 2 bases and the J segment 2 bases; nucleotides outside the gene matches: 3. The rearrangement joins TRBV5-1 to TRBJ2-1; 8 positions match TRBD1. The sample taken for sequencing was PBMCs or a T cell subset sorted from them (not recorded which). This clonotype was sampled from a man younger than 35 who had mild COVID-19 (a few samples of this study predate the infection). Cell type and time point are not known. Here the CDR3 DNA reads TGCGCCAGCAGCTTCGGACAGGGCACCTACAATGAGCAGTTCTTC. It is translated as CASSFGQGTYNEQFF.